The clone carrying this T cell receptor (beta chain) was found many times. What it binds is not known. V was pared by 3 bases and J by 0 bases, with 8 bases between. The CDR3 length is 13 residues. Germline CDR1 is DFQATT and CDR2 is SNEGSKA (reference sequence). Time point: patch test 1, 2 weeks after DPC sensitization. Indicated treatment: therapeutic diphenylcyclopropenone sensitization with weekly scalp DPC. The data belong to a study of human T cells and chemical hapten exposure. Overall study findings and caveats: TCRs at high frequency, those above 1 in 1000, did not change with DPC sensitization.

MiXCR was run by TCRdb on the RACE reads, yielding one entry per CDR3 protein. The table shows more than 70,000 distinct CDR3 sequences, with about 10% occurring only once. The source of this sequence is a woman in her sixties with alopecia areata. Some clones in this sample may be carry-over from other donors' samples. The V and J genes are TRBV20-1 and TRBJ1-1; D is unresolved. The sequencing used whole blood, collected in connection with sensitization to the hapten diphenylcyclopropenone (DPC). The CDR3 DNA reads TGCAGTGCTAGTATTCAGATGAACACTGAAGCTTTCTTT. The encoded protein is CSASIQMNTEAFF.